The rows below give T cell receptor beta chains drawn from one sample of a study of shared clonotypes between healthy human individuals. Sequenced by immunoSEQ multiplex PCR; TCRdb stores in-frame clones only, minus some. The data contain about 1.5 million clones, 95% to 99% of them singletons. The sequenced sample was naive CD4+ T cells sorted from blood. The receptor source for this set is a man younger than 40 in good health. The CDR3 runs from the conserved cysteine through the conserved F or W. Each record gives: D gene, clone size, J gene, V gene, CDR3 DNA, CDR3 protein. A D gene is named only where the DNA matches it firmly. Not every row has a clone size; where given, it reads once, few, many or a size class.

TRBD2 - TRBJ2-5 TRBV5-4 TGTGCCAGCAGCTCGGGACTAGCGGGAGTTGAAGAGACCCAGTACTTC CASSSGLAGVEETQYF
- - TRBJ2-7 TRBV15 TGTGCCACCAGCAGAGATGGGCTAGCCTACGAGCAGTACTTC CATSRDGLAYEQYF
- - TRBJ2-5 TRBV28 TGTGCCAGCAGTGCACAGGGAGGGAAGACCCAGTACTTC CASSAQGGKTQYF
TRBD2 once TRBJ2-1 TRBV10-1 TGCGCCAGCAGTGAGGGGGAGGGTATCGGGGATGAGCAGTTCTTC CASSEGEGIGDEQFF
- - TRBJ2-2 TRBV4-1 TGCGCCAGCAGCCAAGCTCGCAGGGTAACCGGGGAGCTGTTTTTT CASSQARRVTGELFF
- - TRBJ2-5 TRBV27 TGTGCCAGCGGGAGATGGCAAGAGACCCAGTACTTC CASGRWQETQYF
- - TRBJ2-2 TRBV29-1 TGCAGCGTGAGACCGGGACAATCCACCGGGGAGCTGTTTTTT CSVRPGQSTGELFF
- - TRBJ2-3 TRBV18 TGTGCCAGCTCATCCTACAGGGAGAGCACAGATACGCAGTATTTT CASSSYRESTDTQYF
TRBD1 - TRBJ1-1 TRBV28 TGTGCCAGCAGTTCCAGGGGGCCGAACACTGAAGCTTTCTTT CASSSRGPNTEAFF
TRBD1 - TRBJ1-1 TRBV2 TGTGCCAGCCAGACAGGGATTATTGAGAACACTGAAGCTTTCTTT CASQTGIIENTEAFF
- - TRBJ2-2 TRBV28 TGTGCCAGCAGTCGAAGAGGAGCGCCGAACACCGGGGAGCTGTTTTTT CASSRRGAPNTGELFF
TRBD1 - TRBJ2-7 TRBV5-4 TGTGCCAGCGCGAAGGGGGCGTCGGGGGAGCAGTACTTC CASAKGASGEQYF
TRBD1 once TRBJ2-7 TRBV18 TGTGCCAGCTCACAGGGGACAGGCACCTACGAGCAGTACTTC CASSQGTGTYEQYF
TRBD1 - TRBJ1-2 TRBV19 TGTGCCAGTAGTATCGCGGGACAGAACGGTGGCTACACCTTC CASSIAGQNGGYTF
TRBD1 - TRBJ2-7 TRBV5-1 TGCGCCAGCAGCCGGGACAGGGGGACCTACGAGCAGTACTTC CASSRDRGTYEQYF
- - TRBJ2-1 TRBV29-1 TGCAGCGTTGGGGGGCGCCAGCAGTTCTTC CSVGGRQQFF
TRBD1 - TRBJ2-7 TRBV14 TGTGCCAGCAGCCGAGGGGGACAGGACCCCTACGAGCAGTACTTC CASSRGGQDPYEQYF
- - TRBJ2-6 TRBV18 TGTGCCAGCTCACCGTTATCTGGGGCCAACGTCCTGACTTTC CASSPLSGANVLTF
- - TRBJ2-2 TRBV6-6 TGTGCCAGCAGCCTGGCGGGAAGCACCGGGGAGCTGTTTTTT CASSLAGSTGELFF
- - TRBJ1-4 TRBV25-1 TGTGCCAGCAGTGCCTTTCCCGGCAGGGAGGGTGAAAAACTGTTTTTT CASSAFPGREGEKLFF
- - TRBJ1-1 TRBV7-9 TGTGCCAGCAGCTTAGATGGCGCCAGGGACACTGAAGCTTTCTTT CASSLDGARDTEAFF
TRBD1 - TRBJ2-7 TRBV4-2 TGTGCCAGCAGCCAAGATCCCCTGACAGGGCTCTCCTACGAGCAGTACTTC CASSQDPLTGLSYEQYF
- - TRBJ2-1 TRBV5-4 TGTGCCAGCAGCTTGGCAGGGGCCCGCCGGAAGGAGCAGTTCTTC CASSLAGARRKEQFF
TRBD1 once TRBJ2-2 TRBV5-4 TGTGCCAGCAGCTCCAACAGGGGAGCCGGGGAGCTGTTTTTT CASSSNRGAGELFF
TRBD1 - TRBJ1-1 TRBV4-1 TGCGCCAGCAAACCCCCCGACAGGGGGGAGACTGAAGCTTTCTTT CASKPPDRGETEAFF